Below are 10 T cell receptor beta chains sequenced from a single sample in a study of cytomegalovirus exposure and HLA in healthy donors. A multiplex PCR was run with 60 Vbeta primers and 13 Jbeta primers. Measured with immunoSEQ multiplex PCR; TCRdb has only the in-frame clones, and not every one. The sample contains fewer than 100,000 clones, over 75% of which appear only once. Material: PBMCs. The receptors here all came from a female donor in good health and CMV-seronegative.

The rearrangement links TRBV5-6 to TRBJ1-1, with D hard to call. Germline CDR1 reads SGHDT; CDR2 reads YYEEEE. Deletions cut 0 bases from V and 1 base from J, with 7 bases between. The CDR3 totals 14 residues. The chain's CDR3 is CASSLVRGNTEAFF. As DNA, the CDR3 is TGTGCCAGCAGCTTGGTACGGGGGAACACTGAAGCTTTCTTT. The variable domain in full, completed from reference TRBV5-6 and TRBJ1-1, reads DAGVTQSPTHLIKTRGQQVTLRCSPKSGHDTVSWYQQALGQGPQFIFQYYEEEERQRGNFPDRFSGHQFPNYSSELNVNALLLGDSALYLCASSLVRGNTEAFFGQGTRLTVV.

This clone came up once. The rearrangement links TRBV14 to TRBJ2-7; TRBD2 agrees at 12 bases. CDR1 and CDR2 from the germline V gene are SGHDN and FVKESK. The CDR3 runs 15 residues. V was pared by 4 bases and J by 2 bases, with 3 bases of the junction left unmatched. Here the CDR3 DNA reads TGTGCCAGCAGCCCAAGGACTAGCGGGACCTACGAGCAGTACTTC. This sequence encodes CASSPRTSGTYEQYF.

CDR3 sequence: CASNQPGTSEETQYF. CDR3 bases: TGTGCCAGCAACCAACCCGGGACTTCGGAGGAGACCCAGTACTTC. The chain recombines TRBV28 with TRBJ2-5, with a tentative D call TRBD2 (6 bases). V lost 7 bases to trimming and J lost 5 bases, with 20 bases between them. Germline V gene sequence: CDR1 MDHEN, CDR2 SYDVKM. This CDR3 region has 15 residues.

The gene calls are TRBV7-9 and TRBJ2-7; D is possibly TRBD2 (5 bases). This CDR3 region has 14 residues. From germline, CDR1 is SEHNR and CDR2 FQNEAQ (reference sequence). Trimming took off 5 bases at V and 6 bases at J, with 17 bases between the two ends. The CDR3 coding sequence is TGTGCCAGCAGCGACACTACCGGGAAACCCGAGCAGTACTTC. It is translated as CASSDTTGKPEQYF.

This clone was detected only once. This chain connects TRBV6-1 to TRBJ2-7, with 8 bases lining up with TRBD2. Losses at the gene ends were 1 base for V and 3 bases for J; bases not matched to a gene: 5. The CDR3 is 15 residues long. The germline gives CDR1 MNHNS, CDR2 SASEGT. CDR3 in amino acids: CASSEDPGLVYEQYF. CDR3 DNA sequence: TGTGCCAGCAGTGAAGATCCGGGACTAGTCTACGAGCAGTACTTC.

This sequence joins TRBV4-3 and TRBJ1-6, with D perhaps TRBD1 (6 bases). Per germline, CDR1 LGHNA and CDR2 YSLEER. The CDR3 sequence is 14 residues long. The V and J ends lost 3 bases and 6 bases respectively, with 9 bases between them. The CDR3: CASSQGTFNSPLHF. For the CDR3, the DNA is TGCGCCAGCAGCCAGGGGACATTTAATTCACCCCTCCACTTT.

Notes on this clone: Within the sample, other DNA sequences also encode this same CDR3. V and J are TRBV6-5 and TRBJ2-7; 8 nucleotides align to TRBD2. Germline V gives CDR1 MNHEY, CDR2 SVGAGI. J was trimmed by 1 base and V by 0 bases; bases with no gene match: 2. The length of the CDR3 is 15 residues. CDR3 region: CASSYSAGGSYEQYF. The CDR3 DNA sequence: TGTGCCAGCAGTTACTCTGCGGGAGGATCCTACGAGCAGTACTTC.

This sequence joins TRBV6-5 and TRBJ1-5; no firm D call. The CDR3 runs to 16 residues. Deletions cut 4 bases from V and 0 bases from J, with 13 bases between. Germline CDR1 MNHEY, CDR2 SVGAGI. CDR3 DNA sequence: TGTGCCAGCAGTTTCTCGGTCAGACATAGCAATCAGCCCCAGCATTTT. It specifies CASSFSVRHSNQPQHF.

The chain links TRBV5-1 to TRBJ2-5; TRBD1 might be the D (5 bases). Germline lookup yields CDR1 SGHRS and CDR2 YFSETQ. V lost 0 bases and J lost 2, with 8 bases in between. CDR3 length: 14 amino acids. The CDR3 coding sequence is TGCGCCAGCAGCTTGGAAGACAGTCAAGAGACCCAGTACTTC. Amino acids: CASSLEDSQETQYF.

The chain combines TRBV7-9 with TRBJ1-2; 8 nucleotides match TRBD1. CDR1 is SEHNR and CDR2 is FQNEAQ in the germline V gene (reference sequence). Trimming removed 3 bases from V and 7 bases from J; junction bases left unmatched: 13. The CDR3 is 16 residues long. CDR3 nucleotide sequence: TGTGCCAGCAGCTTTCCGACAGGGACAGGTCTCCGTGGCTACACCTTC. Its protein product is CASSFPTGTGLRGYTF.